The rows below give T cell receptor beta chains drawn from one sample of a study of shared clonotypes between healthy human individuals. Only in-frame clones appear in the TCRdb table, and some are missing; sequencing was by immunoSEQ multiplex PCR. The table shows around 700,000 clones, with 74% occurring only once. Sequencing used memory CD4+ T cells sorted from blood. The origin of the receptors is a woman in her twenties or thirties in good health. CDR3s include the opening cysteine and the closing phenylalanine or tryptophan. The D gene is left open where the match is weak. Clone sizes are given selectively: once, few, many, or a class where the clone is expanded.

-	-	TRBV7-6	TRBJ1-2	CASSRGLGSSAGYTF	TGTGCCAGCAGCCGAGGACTGGGCAGTTCGGCGGGCTACACCTTC
-	-	TRBV13	TRBJ2-7	CASSLWGVEQYF	TGTGCCAGCAGCTTATGGGGGGTCGAGCAGTACTTC
-	-	TRBV29-1	TRBJ2-1	CSATRGREGGEQFF	TGCAGCGCAACCAGGGGGCGGGAGGGAGGTGAGCAGTTCTTC
-	few	TRBV19	TRBJ2-3	CASSIGTAATDTQYF	TGTGCCAGTAGTATAGGCACGGCGGCAACAGATACGCAGTATTTT
TRBD2	-	TRBV6-6	TRBJ2-1	CASSYWTSGSYNEQFF	TGTGCCAGCAGTTACTGGACTAGCGGGAGTTACAATGAGCAGTTCTTC
-	-	TRBV18	TRBJ1-2	CASSLNEGYTF	TGTGCCAGCTCACTCAACGAAGGCTACACCTTC
-	-	TRBV25-1	TRBJ2-5	CASSETKTQYF	TGTGCCAGCAGTGAAACCAAGACCCAGTACTTC
-	-	TRBV6-5	TRBJ1-2	CASSYGDRYGYTF	TGTGCCAGCAGTTACGGGGACCGCTATGGCTACACCTTC
-	-	TRBV7-3	TRBJ2-1	CASSWGSSYNEQFF	TGTGCCAGCTCTTGGGGGAGTTCCTACAATGAGCAGTTCTTC
-	-	TRBV6-1	TRBJ1-3	CASMIDRGNTIYF	TGTGCCAGCATGATCGACCGAGGAAACACCATATATTTT
TRBD1	-	TRBV6-5	TRBJ1-2	CASRIRGTGHGYTF	TGTGCCAGCAGGATACGAGGGACAGGGCATGGCTACACCTTC
TRBD1	few	TRBV2	TRBJ1-5	CASTLGQGRNQPQHF	TGTGCCAGCACCCTGGGACAGGGCCGCAATCAGCCCCAGCATTTT
-	-	TRBV5-1	TRBJ2-5	CASSLDRVETQYF	TGCGCCAGCAGCTTGGACAGGGTAGAGACCCAGTACTTC
-	-	TRBV6-5	TRBJ2-5	CASSYLQGGRETQYF	TGTGCCAGCAGTTACTTACAGGGAGGTCGCGAGACCCAGTACTTC
-	-	TRBV7-6	TRBJ2-1	CASSLKKGGEQFF	TGTGCCAGCAGCTTAAAAAAGGGCGGTGAGCAGTTCTTC
-	-	TRBV20-1	TRBJ1-4	CSARDYEKLFF	TGCAGTGCTAGGGACTATGAAAAACTGTTTTTT
-	-	TRBV4-2	TRBJ1-2	CASSQGQLNNYGYTF	TGTGCCAGCAGCCAAGGACAGCTAAATAACTATGGCTACACCTTC
TRBD2	-	TRBV25-1	TRBJ2-7	CASSGTSGRASSHEQYF	TGTGCCAGCAGTGGGACTAGCGGGAGGGCCTCTTCCCACGAGCAGTACTTC
-	-	TRBV9	TRBJ2-3	CASSVVGDPSTDTQYF	TGTGCCAGCAGCGTAGTCGGGGACCCTAGCACAGATACGCAGTATTTT
-	-	TRBV28	TRBJ2-5	CASSFRDTKETQYF	TGTGCCAGCAGTTTCCGGGACACCAAAGAGACCCAGTACTTC
-	-	TRBV11-3	TRBJ2-3	CASSLSQGGSTDTQYF	TGTGCCAGCAGCCTAAGCCAAGGCGGTAGCACAGATACGCAGTATTTT
-	-	TRBV11-1	TRBJ2-7	CASSLNSGTLYEQYF	TGTGCCAGCAGCTTGAATTCCGGGACTCTCTACGAGCAGTACTTC
TRBD2	once	TRBV7-8	TRBJ2-2	CASSKGLAGAGELFF	TGTGCCAGCAGCAAGGGACTAGCGGGAGCCGGGGAGCTGTTTTTT
TRBD1	-	TRBV7-9	TRBJ2-5	CASGWDSRAETQYF	TGTGCCAGCGGCTGGGACAGCAGGGCCGAGACCCAGTACTTC
-	-	TRBV19	TRBJ2-1	CASRVTDLLDEQFF	TGTGCCAGTAGAGTAACGGATCTCTTGGATGAGCAGTTCTTC
TRBD1	-	TRBV29-1	TRBJ1-1	CSVGDRGTEAFF	TGCAGCGTGGGGGACAGGGGAACTGAAGCTTTCTTT
-	-	TRBV4-1	TRBJ2-1	CASSQDYLREQFF	TGCGCCAGCAGCCAAGATTACTTGAGGGAGCAGTTCTTC
-	once	TRBV10-2	TRBJ1-5	CASSVGGNQPQHF	TGCGCCAGCAGTGTTGGGGGCAATCAGCCCCAGCATTTT
-	-	TRBV5-1	TRBJ1-5	CASSRGPSVIDSNQPQHF	TGCGCCAGCAGCCGGGGTCCGTCCGTTATAGATAGCAATCAGCCCCAGCATTTT
-	-	TRBV5-1	TRBJ2-5	CASSAGQKETQYF	TGCGCCAGCAGCGCGGGACAGAAAGAGACCCAGTACTTC
-	-	TRBV10-1	TRBJ2-2	CASSKNTGELFF	TGCGCCAGCAGTAAGAACACCGGGGAGCTGTTTTTT